This TCR beta chain was sequenced in a study of identical twins. Study results and limitations: The presence of invariant MAIT and iNKT cells could partly confound analyses of zero-insertion sequences. The abundant beta clonotypes from cord blood had fewer insertions, and memory repertoires had none of this.

TCRdb itself ran the 5' RACE reads through MiXCR, one entry per CDR3 protein. The sample contains hundreds of thousands of distinct CDR3 sequences, under 9% of which appear only once. This CDR3 contains 12 residues. CDR1 is LGHDT, CDR2 YNNKEL, per germline (reference sequence). V was cut by 4 bases and J by 5 bases, with 8 bases left in between. This clonotype appeared many times. The antigen is undetermined. This same sample was also taken into another study, of yellow fever vaccine responses in identical twins.

The receptor's source is a woman aged 18-29 years in good health. Sequenced sample: memory (CD45RO+) T cells sorted from blood. The rearrangement links TRBV3-1 to TRBJ2-5, with D unresolved. The DNA for the CDR3 is TGTGCCAGCAGCCGAACTGTTGAGACCCAGTACTTC. It yields the protein CASSRTVETQYF.